The 18 T cell receptor beta chains presented below share a single source sample, sequenced in a study of CD8+ T cells in alopecia areata. As the sequencing template, cDNA was produced by extracting RNA and reverse transcribing it. Measured with immunoSEQ multiplex PCR; TCRdb has only the in-frame clones, and not every one. The sample includes 20,000 to 30,000 clones, 52% of them seen just once. The sequenced material came from NKG2D-high CD8+ T cells sorted from blood. These receptors originate from a human donor with alopecia areata.

V usage is TRBV10-3 and J usage is TRBJ1-1; D ambiguous. CDR1 and CDR2 (germline): ENHRY, SYGVKD. Trimming left V 0 bases short and J 3 bases short, with 5 bases between. This CDR3 contains 13 residues. Written as DNA, the CDR3 is TGTGCCATCAGTGAGTCAGGGTACACTGAAGCTTTCTTT. This codes for CAISESGYTEAFF.

V and J are TRBV9 and TRBJ2-7; 7 bases fit TRBD2. The CDR3 has 14 amino acids. The junction had 5 bases not matched to a gene; V was cut back by 0 bases and J by 5 bases. Germline CDR1 is SGDLS and CDR2 is YYNGEE. In nucleotides, the CDR3 is TGTGCCAGCAGCGTAGCTGCGGGAGTGGACGAGCAGTACTTC. As protein: CASSVAAGVDEQYF.

Only a few counts were recorded for this clone. The chain couples TRBV6-6 to TRBJ2-3; D is perhaps TRBD1 or TRBD2 (5 bases each). V was shortened by 3 bases and J by 2 bases, with 12 bases between the two germline ends. Per germline, CDR1 MNHNY and CDR2 SVGAGI (reference sequence). The CDR3 contains 15 residues. The CDR3 spells CASSYGTGSTDTQYF. The CDR3 DNA is TGTGCCAGCAGTTATGGGACGGGGTCCACAGATACGCAGTATTTT.

This clone was seen just once. The chain joins TRBV4-1 to TRBJ1-1; no clear D gene. The CDR3 runs 13 residues. Per the germline V gene, CDR1 is MGHRA and CDR2 is YSYEKL. Trimming took off 1 base at V and 0 bases at J, with 3 bases between the two ends. CDR3 region: CASSQVVNTEAFF. In DNA, the CDR3 is TGCGCCAGCAGCCAAGTGGTGAACACTGAAGCTTTCTTT.

J is TRBJ2-1 and V is TRBV11-2, with D unresolved. With 2 bases removed from V and 7 bases from J, the gap between germline ends came to 9 bases. The CDR3 is 13 amino acids. The germline V gene has CDR1 SGHAT and CDR2 FQNNGV. The CDR3 nucleotides are TGTGCCAGCAGCTTACGAAATGTTAATGAGCAGTTCTTC. Its translation: CASSLRNVNEQFF.

CDR3 amino acids: CASSSSGGLNQPQHF. The CDR3 DNA reads TGTGCCAGCAGTTCTAGCGGGGGGCTGAATCAGCCCCAGCATTTT. The rearrangement joins TRBV27 to TRBJ1-5; possibly TRBD1 for D (6 bases). Germline CDR1 is MNHEY and CDR2 is SMNVEV (reference sequence). This CDR3 has 15 amino acids. Trimming left V 4 bases short and J 4 bases short, with 14 bases between.

This chain's CDR3 is CASSRFSDDLLYEQYF. CDR3 bases: TGTGCCAGCAGCCGCTTCTCGGACGACTTATTATACGAGCAGTACTTC. The rearrangement uses TRBV5-6 and TRBJ2-7; D is undetermined. The CDR3 is made up of 16 amino acids. V gave up 4 bases and J gave up 4 bases, with 21 bases separating them. Germline CDR1 reads SGHDT; CDR2 reads YYEEEE.

The table lists this clone with a few counts. A single base separates this from a much larger clone, so it may be a read error. The chain joins TRBV29-1 to TRBJ2-5; 13 bases are a match to TRBD2. Germline values: CDR1 SQVTM, CDR2 ANQGSEA. The CDR3 extends over 13 amino acids. The CDR3 loop is CSVAGLAGEAQYF. In DNA, the CDR3 is TGCAGCGTTGCAGGACTAGCGGGAGAGGCCCAGTACTTC.

V gene TRBV2 combines with J gene TRBJ1-3; D possibly corresponds to TRBD1 (6 bases). The germline V and J ends were trimmed by 7 bases and 1 base, with 11 bases remaining between them. The CDR3 spans 14 residues. Germline lookup yields CDR1 SNHLY and CDR2 FYNNEI. Here the CDR3 DNA reads TGTGCCAGCATTCAGGGGAGTTCTGGAAACACCATATATTTT. Translated, it gives CASIQGSSGNTIYF.

This clone was seen a handful of times. The chain combines TRBV11-2 with TRBJ2-4; D remains unclear. The CDR3 contains 16 residues. The germline gives CDR1 SGHAT, CDR2 FQNNGV. V was pared by 4 bases and J by 0 bases, with 13 bases between. The CDR3 nucleotides read TGTGCCAGCAGCTACCGACGGTCTCTAGCCAAAAACATTCAGTACTTC. Protein product: CASSYRRSLAKNIQYF.

The chain has TRBV29-1 and TRBJ1-2; D perhaps matches TRBD1 (5 bases). The CDR3 is 14 amino acids. V lost 4 bases, J lost 4 bases, and 16 bases lay in between. In germline, CDR1 is SQVTM, CDR2 ANQGSEA. Here the CDR3 reads CSVGRFSGGYGYTF. CDR3 nucleotides: TGCAGCGTTGGGAGGTTCTCGGGGGGCTATGGCTACACCTTC. Supplemented by reference TRBV29-1 and TRBJ1-2, the full variable domain reads SAVISQKPSRDICQRGTSLTIQCQVDSQVTMMFWYRQQPGQSLTLIATANQGSEATYESGFVIDKFPISRPNLTFSTLTVSNMSPEDSSIYLCSVGRFSGGYGYTFGSGTRLTVV.

A few counts support this clone. This chain uses TRBV2 with TRBJ2-1; D call uncertain. Germline-derived CDR1 and CDR2 are SNHLY and FYNNEI. This CDR3 comprises 10 residues. V was cut by 6 bases and J by 8 bases, with 5 bases left in between. In DNA, the CDR3 is TGTGCCAGCAGGGGCTATGAGCAGTTCTTC. Its translation is CASRGYEQFF.

This chain links TRBV28 with TRBJ2-6, with unresolved D. CDR3 size: 14 residues. V was cut by 11 bases and J by 1 base, with 12 bases left in between. Germline CDR1 and CDR2: MDHEN and SYDVKM. The CDR3 loop reads CACSPISGANVLTF. As DNA, the CDR3 is TGTGCCTGTTCACCCATTTCTGGGGCCAACGTCCTGACTTTC.

This clone was seen a handful of times. The J gene is TRBJ2-1, the V gene TRBV28; a possible D gene is TRBD2 (5 bases). Germline lookup yields CDR1 MDHEN and CDR2 SYDVKM. Between the trimmed V and J ends, which lost 3 bases and 0 bases, there was a span of 12 bases. The CDR3 is made up of 16 amino acids. The CDR3 coding sequence is TGTGCCAGCAGTTTCTATCTACTAGTCTCCTACAATGAGCAGTTCTTC. It codes for CASSFYLLVSYNEQFF.

The V gene is TRBV29-1, the J gene TRBJ2-5; 7 bases line up with TRBD2. The J call is in doubt because the DNA end fits TRBJ2-7 better. This CDR3 spans 15 amino acids. In germline, CDR1 is SQVTM, CDR2 ANQGSEA. In DNA, the CDR3 is TGCAGCGCTCAAATGGGGGGGATAACTAACTACGAGCAGTACTTC. This encodes CSAQMGGITNYEQYF.

V usage is TRBV28 and J usage is TRBJ2-5, with TRBD1 matching 7 bases. Trimming cost V 6 bases and J 1 base; bases outside gene matches: 5. The CDR3 totals 14 residues. Germline CDR1 MDHEN, CDR2 SYDVKM. The CDR3 loop reads CASSTGEVQETQYF. Written as DNA, the CDR3 is TGTGCCAGCAGCACAGGGGAAGTCCAAGAGACCCAGTACTTC.

The rearrangement links TRBV4-1 to TRBJ2-5; 14 bases agree with TRBD2. Germline V gives CDR1 MGHRA, CDR2 YSYEKL. With V trimmed by 4 bases and J by 3 bases, 7 bases remained unmatched. The CDR3 extends over 17 amino acids. This CDR3 reads CASSRGTSGSLEETQYF. The CDR3 nucleotides are TGCGCCAGCAGCCGCGGGACTAGCGGGAGCTTGGAAGAGACCCAGTACTTC.

This clone was seen a handful of times. This chain connects TRBV27 to TRBJ2-7, with 10 nucleotides matching TRBD2. This CDR3 spans 14 amino acids. V shed 6 bases, J shed 2 bases, and the junction held 4 bases outside the gene matches. From germline, CDR1 is MNHEY and CDR2 SMNVEV (reference sequence). CDR3 region: CASRGLAAPYEQYF. CDR3 DNA: TGTGCCAGCAGAGGACTAGCGGCCCCCTACGAGCAGTACTTC.